This TCR beta chain was documented in a study of cytomegalovirus exposure and HLA in healthy donors. Study results and caveats: In a later analysis, V- and J-gene trimming of beta chains associated with a DCLRE1C missense variant, replicated independently. According to an earlier analysis, most TCR beta V segments yielded productive rearrangements about 87% or about 30% of the time.

This clone occurred a few times. Its antigen is not identified. With 60 Vbeta and 13 Jbeta primers, the PCR was carried out. Sequenced by immunoSEQ multiplex PCR; TCRdb stores in-frame clones only, minus some. The table records under 200,000 clones, almost 85% of them present only once. Per the germline V gene, CDR1 is SGHNT and CDR2 is YYREEE (reference sequence). V dropped 4 bases and J dropped 4; count of bases not matched to a gene: 7. The CDR3 sequence is 14 residues long. This chain joins TRBV5-4 and TRBJ2-5; 7 nucleotides align to TRBD1. The sequenced sample was PBMCs. This sequence was found in a woman between 50 and 59 years old in good health and CMV-seronegative. The CDR3 is CASSPRQGLETQYF. In DNA form, the CDR3 reads TGTGCCAGCAGCCCGAGACAGGGCTTAGAGACCCAGTACTTC.